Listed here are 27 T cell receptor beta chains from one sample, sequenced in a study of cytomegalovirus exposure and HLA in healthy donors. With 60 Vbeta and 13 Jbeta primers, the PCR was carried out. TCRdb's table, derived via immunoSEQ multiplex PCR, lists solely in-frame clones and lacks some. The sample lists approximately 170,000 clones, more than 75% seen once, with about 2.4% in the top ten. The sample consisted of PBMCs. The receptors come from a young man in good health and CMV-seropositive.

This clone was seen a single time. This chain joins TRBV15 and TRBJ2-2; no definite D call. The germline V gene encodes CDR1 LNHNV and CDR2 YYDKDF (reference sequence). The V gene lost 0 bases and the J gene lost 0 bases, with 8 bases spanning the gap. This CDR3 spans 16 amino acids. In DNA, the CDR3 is TGTGCCACCAGCAGAGAAAGACTCGCGAACACCGGGGAGCTGTTTTTT. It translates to CATSRERLANTGELFF.

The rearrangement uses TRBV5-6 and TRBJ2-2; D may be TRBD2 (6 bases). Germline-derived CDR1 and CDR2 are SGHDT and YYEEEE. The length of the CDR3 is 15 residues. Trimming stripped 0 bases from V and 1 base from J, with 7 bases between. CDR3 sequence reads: CASSLGAGNTGELFF. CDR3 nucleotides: TGTGCCAGCAGCTTGGGAGCGGGGAACACCGGGGAGCTGTTTTTT.

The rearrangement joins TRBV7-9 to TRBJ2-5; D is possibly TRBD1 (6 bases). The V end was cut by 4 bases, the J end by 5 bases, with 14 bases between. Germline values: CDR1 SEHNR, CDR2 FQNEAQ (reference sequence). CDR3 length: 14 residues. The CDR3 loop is CASSSRQDGETQYF. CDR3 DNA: TGTGCCAGCAGCTCGAGACAGGACGGGGAGACCCAGTACTTC.

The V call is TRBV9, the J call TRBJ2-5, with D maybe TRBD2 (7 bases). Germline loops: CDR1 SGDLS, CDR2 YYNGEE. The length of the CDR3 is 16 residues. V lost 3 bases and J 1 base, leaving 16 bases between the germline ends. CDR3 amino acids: CASSADGGHTQETQYF. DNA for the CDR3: TGTGCCAGCAGCGCGGACGGGGGGCACACCCAAGAGACCCAGTACTTC.

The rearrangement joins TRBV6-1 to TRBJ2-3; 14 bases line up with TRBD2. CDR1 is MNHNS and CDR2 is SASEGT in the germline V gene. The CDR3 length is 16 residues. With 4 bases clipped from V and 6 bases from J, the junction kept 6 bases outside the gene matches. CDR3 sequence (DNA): TGTGCCAGCAGTGCGACTAGCGGGAGGGGTTGGGATACGCAGTATTTT. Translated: CASSATSGRGWDTQYF.

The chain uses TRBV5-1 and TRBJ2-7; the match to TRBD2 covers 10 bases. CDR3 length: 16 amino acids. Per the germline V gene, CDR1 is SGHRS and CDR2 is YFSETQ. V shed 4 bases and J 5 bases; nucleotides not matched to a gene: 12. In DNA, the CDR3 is TGCGCCAGCAGCGGCACTCTAGCGGGAGTCGCCCACGAGCAGTACTTC. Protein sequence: CASSGTLAGVAHEQYF.

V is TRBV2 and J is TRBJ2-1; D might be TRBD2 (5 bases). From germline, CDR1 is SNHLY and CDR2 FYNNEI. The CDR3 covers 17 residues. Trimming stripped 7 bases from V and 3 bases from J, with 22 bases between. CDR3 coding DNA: TGTGCCAGCACCTTACGAATGGGAGCGGCAAGCTACAATGAGCAGTTCTTC. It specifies CASTLRMGAASYNEQFF.

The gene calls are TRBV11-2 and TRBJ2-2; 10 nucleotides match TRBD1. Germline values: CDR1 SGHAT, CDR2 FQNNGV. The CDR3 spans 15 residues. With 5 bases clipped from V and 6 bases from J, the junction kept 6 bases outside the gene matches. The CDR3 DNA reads TGTGCCAGCAGCCACCCGGGGACAGGGGCCGGGGAGCTGTTTTTT. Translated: CASSHPGTGAGELFF.

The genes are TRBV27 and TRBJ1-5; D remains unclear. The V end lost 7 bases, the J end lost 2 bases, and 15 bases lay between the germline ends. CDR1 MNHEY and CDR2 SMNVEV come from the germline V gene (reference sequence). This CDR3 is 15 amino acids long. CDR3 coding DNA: TGTGCCAGCAAGCGGGAAGGGCTCGGCAATCAGCCCCAGCATTTT. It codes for CASKREGLGNQPQHF.

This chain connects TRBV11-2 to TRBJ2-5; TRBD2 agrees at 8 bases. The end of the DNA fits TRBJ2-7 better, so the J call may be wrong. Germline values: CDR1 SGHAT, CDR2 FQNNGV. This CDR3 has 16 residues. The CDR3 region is CASSFRAGGLAYEQYF. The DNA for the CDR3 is TGTGCCAGCAGCTTTCGGGCGGGAGGTTTAGCCTACGAGCAGTACTTC.

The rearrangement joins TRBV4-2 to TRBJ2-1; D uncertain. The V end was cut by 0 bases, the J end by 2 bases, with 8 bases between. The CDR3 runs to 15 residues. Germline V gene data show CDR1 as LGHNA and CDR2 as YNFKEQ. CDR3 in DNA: TGTGCCAGCAGCCAAGACGCGCGGCCCTACAATGAGCAGTTCTTC. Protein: CASSQDARPYNEQFF.

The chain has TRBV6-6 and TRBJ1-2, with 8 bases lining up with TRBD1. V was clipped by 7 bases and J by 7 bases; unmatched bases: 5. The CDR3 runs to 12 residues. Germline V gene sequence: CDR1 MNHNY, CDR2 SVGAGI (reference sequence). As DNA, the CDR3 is TGTGCCAGCACTCCTCAGGGGGCTGGCTACACCTTC. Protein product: CASTPQGAGYTF.

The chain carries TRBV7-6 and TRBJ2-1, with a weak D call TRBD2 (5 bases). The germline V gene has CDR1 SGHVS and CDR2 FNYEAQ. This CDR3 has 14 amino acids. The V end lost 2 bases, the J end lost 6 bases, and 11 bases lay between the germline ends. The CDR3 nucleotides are TGTGCCAGCAGCTTATCCCGTAGCGCCAATGAGCAGTTCTTC. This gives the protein CASSLSRSANEQFF.

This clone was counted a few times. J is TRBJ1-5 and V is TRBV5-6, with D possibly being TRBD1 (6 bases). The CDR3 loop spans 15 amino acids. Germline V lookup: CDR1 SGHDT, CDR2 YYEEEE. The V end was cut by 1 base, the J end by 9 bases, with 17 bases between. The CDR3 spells CASSLYQAQGRPQHF. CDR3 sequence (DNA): TGTGCCAGCAGCTTGTACCAGGCCCAGGGGAGGCCCCAGCATTTT.

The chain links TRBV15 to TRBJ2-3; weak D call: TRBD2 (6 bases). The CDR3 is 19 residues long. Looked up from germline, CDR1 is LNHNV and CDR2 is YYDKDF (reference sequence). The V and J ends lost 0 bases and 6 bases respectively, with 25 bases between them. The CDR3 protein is CATSREGRDSALFWDTQYF. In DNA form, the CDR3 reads TGTGCCACCAGCAGAGAGGGTCGGGACTCCGCTCTATTTTGGGATACGCAGTATTTT.

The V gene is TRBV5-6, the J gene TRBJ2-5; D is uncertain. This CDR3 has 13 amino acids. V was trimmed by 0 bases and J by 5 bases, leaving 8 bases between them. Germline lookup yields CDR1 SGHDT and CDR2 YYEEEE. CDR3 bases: TGTGCCAGCAGCTTGGCAGGAATGGAGACCCAGTACTTC. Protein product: CASSLAGMETQYF.

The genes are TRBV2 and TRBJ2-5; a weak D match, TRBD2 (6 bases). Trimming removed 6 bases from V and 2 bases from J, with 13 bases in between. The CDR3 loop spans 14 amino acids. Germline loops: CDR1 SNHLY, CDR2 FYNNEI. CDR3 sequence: CASRPGTSQETQYF. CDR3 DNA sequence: TGTGCCAGCAGACCCGGGACTTCACAAGAGACCCAGTACTTC.

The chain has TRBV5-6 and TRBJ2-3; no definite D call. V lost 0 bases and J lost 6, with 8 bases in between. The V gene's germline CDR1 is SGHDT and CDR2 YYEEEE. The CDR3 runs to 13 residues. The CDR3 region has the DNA TGTGCCAGCAGCTTGGGTAACACGGATACGCAGTATTTT. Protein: CASSLGNTDTQYF.

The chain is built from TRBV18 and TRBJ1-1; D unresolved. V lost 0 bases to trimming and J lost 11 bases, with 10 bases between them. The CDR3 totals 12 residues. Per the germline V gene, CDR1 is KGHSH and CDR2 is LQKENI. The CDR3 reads CASSPPLEEAFF. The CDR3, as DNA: TGTGCCAGCTCACCACCCCTCGAGGAGGCTTTCTTT.

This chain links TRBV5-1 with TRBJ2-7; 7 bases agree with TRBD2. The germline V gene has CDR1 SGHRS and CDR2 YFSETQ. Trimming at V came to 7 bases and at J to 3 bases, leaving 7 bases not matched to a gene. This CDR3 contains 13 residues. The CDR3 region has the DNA TGCGCCAGCGGCCGGGGGGACGACTACGAGCAGTACTTC. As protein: CASGRGDDYEQYF.

For the CDR3, the DNA is TGTGCCAGCAGCCAAGCGGGAAATTCCGAGACCCAGTACTTC. Encoded protein: CASSQAGNSETQYF. The genes are TRBV7-2 and TRBJ2-5; TRBD2 matches at 7 bases. The CDR3 totals 14 residues. CDR1 is SGHTA, CDR2 FQGNSA, per germline. V trimming: 5 bases; J trimming: 5 bases; junction bases outside the gene matches: 8. The variable domain in full, completed from reference TRBV7-2 and TRBJ2-5, reads GAGVSQSPSNKVTEKGKDVELRCDPISGHTALYWYRQSLGQGLEFLIYFQGNSAPDKSGLPSDRFSAERTGGSVSTLTIQRTQQEDSAVYLCASSQAGNSETQYFGPGTRLLVL.

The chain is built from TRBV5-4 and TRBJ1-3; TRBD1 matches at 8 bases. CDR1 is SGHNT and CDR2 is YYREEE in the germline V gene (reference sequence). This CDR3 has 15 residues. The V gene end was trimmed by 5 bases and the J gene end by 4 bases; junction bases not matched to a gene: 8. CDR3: CASSLTGEAGNTIYF. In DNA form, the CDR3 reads TGTGCCAGCAGTTTGACAGGGGAAGCAGGAAACACCATATATTTT. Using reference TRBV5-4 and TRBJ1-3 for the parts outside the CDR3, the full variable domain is ETGVTQSPTHLIKTRGQQVTLRCSSQSGHNTVSWYQQALGQGPQFIFQYYREEENGRGNFPPRFSGLQFPNYSSELNVNALELDDSALYLCASSLTGEAGNTIYFGEGSWLTVV.

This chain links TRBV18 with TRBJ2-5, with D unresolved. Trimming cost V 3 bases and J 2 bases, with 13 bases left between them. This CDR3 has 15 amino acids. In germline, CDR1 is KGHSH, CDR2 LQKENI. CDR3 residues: CASSPLSARQETQYF. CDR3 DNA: TGTGCCAGCTCACCGTTATCAGCTAGACAAGAGACCCAGTACTTC. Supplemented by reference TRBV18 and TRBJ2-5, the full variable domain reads NAGVMQNPRHLVRRRGQEARLRCSPMKGHSHVYWYRQLPEEGLKFMVYLQKENIIDESGMPKERFSAEFPKEGPSILRIQQVVRGDSAAYFCASSPLSARQETQYFGPGTRLLVL.

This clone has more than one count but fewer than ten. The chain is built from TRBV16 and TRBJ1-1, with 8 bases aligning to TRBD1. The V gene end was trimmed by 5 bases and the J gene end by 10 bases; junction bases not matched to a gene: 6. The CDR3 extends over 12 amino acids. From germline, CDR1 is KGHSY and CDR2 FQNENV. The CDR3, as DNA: TGTGCCAGCAGCTCCAGGGGGCGCGTAGCTTTCTTT. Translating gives CASSSRGRVAFF.

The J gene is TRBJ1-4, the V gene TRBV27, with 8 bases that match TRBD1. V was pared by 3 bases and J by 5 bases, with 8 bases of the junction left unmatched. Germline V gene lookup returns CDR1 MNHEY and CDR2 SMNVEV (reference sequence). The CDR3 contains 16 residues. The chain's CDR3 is CASSLVRQGANEKLFF. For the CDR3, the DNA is TGTGCCAGCAGTTTGGTGAGGCAGGGGGCGAATGAAAAACTGTTTTTT.

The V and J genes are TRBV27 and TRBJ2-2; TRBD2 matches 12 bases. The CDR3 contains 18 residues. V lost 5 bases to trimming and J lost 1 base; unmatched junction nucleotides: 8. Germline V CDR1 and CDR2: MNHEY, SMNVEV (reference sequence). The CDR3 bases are TGTGCCAGCAGTGTTAGACTAGCGGGAGTTCGGAACACCGGGGAGCTGTTTTTT. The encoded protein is CASSVRLAGVRNTGELFF.

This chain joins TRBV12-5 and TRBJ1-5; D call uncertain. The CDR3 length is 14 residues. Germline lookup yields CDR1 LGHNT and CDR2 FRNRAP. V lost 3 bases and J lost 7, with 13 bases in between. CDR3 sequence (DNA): TGTGCTAGTGGTTTTGGTGGTCTCGGGCAGCCCCAGCATTTT. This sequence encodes CASGFGGLGQPQHF.